These 19 T cell receptor beta chains were all obtained from the same sample, sequenced in a study of response to subunit inactivated influenza vaccine. TCRdb reprocessed the RT-PCR reads via MiXCR and lists one record per CDR3 protein. The sample contains about 310,000 distinct CDR3 sequences, 21% of which appear only once. The source was PBMCs from blood, collected approximately 20 months after vaccination. These receptor sequences come from a man aged 45-69 years who received an inactivated influenza vaccine.

The table lists this clonotype with a few counts. CDR3 in amino acids: CASSLGLAGGAGELFF. The DNA of the CDR3 is TGTGCCAGCAGCCTAGGACTAGCGGGGGGTGCCGGGGAGCTGTTTTTT. The chain has TRBV5-4 and TRBJ2-2, with TRBD2 matching over 14 bases. J gave up 6 bases and V 4 bases, and 5 bases lay outside the gene matches. The CDR3 is 16 residues long. The germline CDR1 and CDR2 sequences are SGHNT and YYREEE (reference sequence).

This clonotype showed up just a few times. The chain uses TRBV4-3 and TRBJ1-1; 7 positions agree with TRBD1. Germline CDR1 reads LGHNA; CDR2 reads YSLEER. The CDR3 contains 13 residues. Trimming cost V 0 bases and J 10 bases; bases outside gene matches: 5. The CDR3 reads CASSQDTGAVAFF. CDR3 nucleotide sequence: TGCGCCAGCAGCCAAGATACAGGGGCGGTAGCTTTCTTT.

This clonotype was recorded a few times. The chain carries TRBV5-1 and TRBJ2-7; possibly TRBD1 for D (5 bases). CDR1 is SGHRS and CDR2 is YFSETQ in the germline V gene. The V end was cut by 1 base, the J end by 4 bases, with 9 bases between. This CDR3 region has 13 residues. CDR3 in DNA: TGCGCCAGCAGCTTGTCAGGGTTTTACGAGCAGTACTTC. Translating it yields CASSLSGFYEQYF.

This clonotype was counted only a few times. The chain is built from TRBV7-2 and TRBJ2-3, with D tentatively TRBD2 (6 bases). The V gene's germline CDR1 is SGHTA and CDR2 FQGNSA. This CDR3 spans 14 amino acids. Trimming removed 2 bases from V and 2 bases from J, with 8 bases in between. The CDR3 is CASSLRTITDTQYF. Written as DNA, the CDR3 is TGTGCCAGCAGCTTAAGGACTATCACAGATACGCAGTATTTT.

The V and J genes are TRBV4-3 and TRBJ1-1; unclear D gene. Germline values: CDR1 LGHNA, CDR2 YSLEER. Trimming cost V 1 base and J 3 bases, with 15 bases left between them. The CDR3 loop spans 16 amino acids. CDR3 loop: CASSQGGAGVDTEAFF. In nucleotides, the CDR3 is TGCGCCAGCAGCCAAGGAGGAGCCGGGGTGGACACTGAAGCTTTCTTT.

This clonotype appeared a few times. This chain uses TRBV2 with TRBJ2-7; D possibly matches TRBD1 or TRBD2 (5 bases each). V lost 4 bases and J 3 bases, leaving 13 bases between the germline ends. There are 14 residues in the CDR3. Germline CDR1 is SNHLY and CDR2 is FYNNEI. CDR3 nucleotides: TGTGCCAGCAGTGTCGGGGCTGGGTACTACGAGCAGTACTTC. It is translated as CASSVGAGYYEQYF.

The table lists this clonotype with a few counts. The chain links TRBV20-1 to TRBJ1-4; no definite D call. V was clipped by 3 bases and J by 5 bases, with 13 bases between them. The CDR3 totals 14 residues. Per germline, CDR1 DFQATT and CDR2 SNEGSKA (reference sequence). The CDR3 DNA sequence: TGCAGTGCTAGTAAGGAGGGCCTCAATGAAAAACTGTTTTTT. It is translated as CSASKEGLNEKLFF.

The rearrangement uses TRBV7-9 and TRBJ2-1; TRBD2 matches at 10 bases. Germline lookup yields CDR1 SEHNR and CDR2 FQNEAQ (reference sequence). After removal of 5 bases from V and 4 bases from J, the junction contained 5 bases not matched to a gene. CDR3 size: 15 residues. CDR3 DNA: TGTGCCAGCAGCGCCTCTAGCGGGGGATACAATGAGCAGTTCTTC. It specifies CASSASSGGYNEQFF.

A word on this clonotype: A much larger clone lies a single base off, so this may be a read error. The chain recombines TRBV4-3 with TRBJ1-5; the D gene is possibly TRBD1 (6 bases). Germline lookup yields CDR1 LGHNA and CDR2 YSLEER. This CDR3 has 16 amino acids. The CDR3 DNA reads as TGCGCCAGCAGCCAAGATAGGGGGAGAGGCAATCAGACCCAGCATTTT. Encoded protein: CASSQDRGRGNQTQHF.

The rearrangement links TRBV4-1 to TRBJ2-2, with TRBD1 matching 9 bases. The trim removed 0 bases at V and 4 bases at J, leaving 6 bases unmatched. This CDR3 has 17 amino acids. Germline values: CDR1 MGHRA, CDR2 YSYEKL. CDR3 loop: CASSQDLGQGVTGELFF. DNA for the CDR3: TGCGCCAGCAGCCAAGATCTGGGACAGGGAGTCACCGGGGAGCTGTTTTTT.

This clonotype turned up a few times. V gene TRBV28 combines with J gene TRBJ1-1; D uncertain. This CDR3 region has 14 residues. V shed 3 bases and J shed 2 bases, with 10 bases lying between them. In germline, CDR1 is MDHEN, CDR2 SYDVKM. The CDR3 spells CASSFGVGNTEAFF. The CDR3 DNA reads as TGTGCCAGCAGTTTCGGGGTTGGAAACACTGAAGCTTTCTTT.

V and J are TRBV7-6 and TRBJ2-5; 15 positions agree with TRBD2. CDR1 and CDR2 (germline): SGHVS, FNYEAQ. V was clipped by 1 base and J by 4 bases; unmatched bases: 16. The CDR3 is 21 amino acids. CDR3 amino acids: CASSLGLYHGTSGRRGETQYF. CDR3 nucleotides: TGTGCCAGCAGCTTAGGCCTATACCACGGGACTAGCGGGAGGCGCGGAGAGACCCAGTACTTC.

This chain joins TRBV20-1 and TRBJ2-1; TRBD1 is a possible D gene (6 bases). V was trimmed by 1 base and J by 7 bases, leaving 20 bases between them. CDR1 is DFQATT and CDR2 is SNEGSKA in the germline V gene (reference sequence). The CDR3 covers 16 residues. CDR3 protein: CSARVPSQGRLNEQFF. The CDR3 nucleotides read TGCAGTGCTAGAGTCCCCTCGCAGGGGAGATTGAATGAGCAGTTCTTC.

This clonotype was counted only a few times. The chain combines TRBV6-1 with TRBJ1-2; 8 bases map to TRBD1. The trim removed 5 bases at V and 4 bases at J, leaving 15 bases unmatched. CDR1 is MNHNS, CDR2 SASEGT, per germline. The CDR3 is 17 residues long. The CDR3: CASSPVPSGQGRYGYTF. For the CDR3, the DNA is TGTGCCAGCAGTCCCGTACCTTCCGGACAGGGTCGCTATGGCTACACCTTC.

This clonotype was observed a few times. CDR3 loop: CSAGRQGRDYEQYF. The DNA for the CDR3 is TGCAGTGCTGGACGGCAGGGTCGGGACTACGAGCAGTACTTC. The chain recombines TRBV20-1 with TRBJ2-7; D may correspond to TRBD1 or TRBD2 (5 bases each). Germline V gene lookup returns CDR1 DFQATT and CDR2 SNEGSKA (reference sequence). V lost 5 bases to trimming and J lost 3 bases, with 17 bases between them. There are 14 residues in the CDR3.

The chain is built from TRBV20-1 and TRBJ2-1; 10 bases agree with TRBD1. The CDR3 spans 14 residues. Trimming at V came to 2 bases and at J to 8 bases, leaving 6 bases not matched to a gene. Germline CDR1 is DFQATT and CDR2 is SNEGSKA (reference sequence). This CDR3 reads CSARSRDRGDEQFF. The CDR3 nucleotides read TGCAGTGCTAGATCCCGGGACAGGGGCGATGAGCAGTTCTTC.

This clonotype was counted between two and nine times. V usage is TRBV7-9 and J usage is TRBJ1-3; D may be TRBD1 (5 bases). Trimming cost V 5 bases and J 4 bases, with 12 bases left between them. This CDR3 region has 14 residues. Germline V gene sequence: CDR1 SEHNR, CDR2 FQNEAQ (reference sequence). CDR3 region: CASSLRDRGNTIYF. The CDR3 bases are TGTGCCAGCAGCCTCCGGGACCGAGGAAACACCATATATTTT.

In its sample, this clonotype was seen a few times. The chain links TRBV14 to TRBJ1-6, with D hard to call. The CDR3 has 16 amino acids. Germline V gene sequence: CDR1 SGHDN, CDR2 FVKESK. V was cut by 1 base and J by 6 bases, with 13 bases left in between. In nucleotides, the CDR3 is TGTGCCAGCAGCCAAGGGACCGCGAATCTTAATTCACCCCTCCACTTT. It specifies CASSQGTANLNSPLHF. Using reference TRBV14 and TRBJ1-6 for the parts outside the CDR3, the full variable domain is EAGVTQFPSHSVIEKGQTVTLRCDPISGHDNLYWYRRVMGKEIKFLLHFVKESKQDESGMPNNRFLAERTGGTYSTLKVQPAELEDSGVYFCASSQGTANLNSPLHFGNGTRLTVT.

The rearrangement uses TRBV6-2 or TRBV6-3 and TRBJ2-1; D is possibly TRBD2 (5 bases). This CDR3 is built from 11 residues. The germline CDR1 and CDR2 sequences are MNHEY and SVGEGT. V was cut by 0 bases and J by 13 bases, with 7 bases left in between. The CDR3 coding sequence is TGTGCCAGCAGTTACTCGGCGGGCCAGTTCTTC. Its protein is CASSYSAGQFF.